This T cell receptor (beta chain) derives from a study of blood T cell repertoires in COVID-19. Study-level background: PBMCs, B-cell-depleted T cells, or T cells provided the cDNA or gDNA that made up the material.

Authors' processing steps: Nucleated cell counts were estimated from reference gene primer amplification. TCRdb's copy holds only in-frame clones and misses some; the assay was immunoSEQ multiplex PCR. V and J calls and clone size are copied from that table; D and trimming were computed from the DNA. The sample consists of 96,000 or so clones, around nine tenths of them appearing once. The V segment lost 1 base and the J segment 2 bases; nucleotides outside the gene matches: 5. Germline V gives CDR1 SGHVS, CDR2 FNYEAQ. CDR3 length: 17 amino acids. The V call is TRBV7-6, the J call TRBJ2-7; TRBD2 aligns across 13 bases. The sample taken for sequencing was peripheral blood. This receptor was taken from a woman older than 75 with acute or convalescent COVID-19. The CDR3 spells CASSLGTSGSYAYEQYF. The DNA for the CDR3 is TGTGCCAGCAGCTTAGGGACTAGCGGGAGTTATGCCTACGAGCAGTACTTC.